This T cell receptor (beta chain) was obtained from a study of cytomegalovirus exposure and HLA in healthy donors. Comments on this clone: The antigen is not known. Within the sample, other DNA sequences also encode this same CDR3.

Study-wide results and limits: Later analysis revealed greater clonal expansion in HLA-associated TCR beta chains than in equally common others.

V dropped 4 bases and J dropped 4; count of bases not matched to a gene: 7. Germline V gene sequence: CDR1 SGHVS, CDR2 FNYEAQ. The CDR3 sequence is 16 residues long. The PCR made use of 60 Vbeta and 13 Jbeta primers. Clones were read by immunoSEQ multiplex PCR, and TCRdb kept only the in-frame ones, dropping some. This sample has some 170,000 clones, with approximately 76% found just once. This clonotype was sampled from a man in his 60s in good health and CMV-seronegative. Sequencing was performed on PBMCs. V and J are TRBV7-6 and TRBJ2-3, with 11 positions matching TRBD2. The CDR3 loop reads CASSSHIAGGPDTQYF. DNA of the CDR3: TGTGCCAGCAGCTCCCACATAGCGGGGGGGCCAGATACGCAGTATTTT.